A single sample is the source of the 15 T cell receptor beta chains below, sequenced in a study of CD8+ T cells in alopecia areata. cDNA reverse transcribed from extracted RNA served as the sequencing template. Libraries were prepared by immunoSEQ multiplex PCR; TCRdb keeps only in-frame clonotypes and omits some of them. Counted here are roughly 190,000 clones, approximately 56% occurring once; the ten biggest clones make up about 3%. Treatment defined: oral pan-JAK inhibitor, 5-10 mg twice daily. The input for sequencing was CD4+ T cells sorted from blood, taken at week 4, from a patient treated with tofacitinib. The receptors were gathered from a human donor with alopecia areata.

This clone was seen a few times. The rearrangement joins TRBV30 to TRBJ1-3; TRBD1 might be the D (5 bases). Per the germline V gene, CDR1 is GTSNPN and CDR2 is SVGIG (reference sequence). The CDR3 sequence is 17 residues long. V dropped 2 bases and J dropped 1 base, with 18 bases sitting between them. The CDR3 nucleotides are TGTGCCTGGAGTCGAACTCTTCCAGGGAGTTCTGGAAACACCATATATTTT. Amino acid sequence: CAWSRTLPGSSGNTIYF.

The V and J genes are TRBV4-1 and TRBJ2-3; D may be TRBD1 (5 bases). The germline V and J ends were trimmed by 4 bases and 2 bases, with 16 bases remaining between them. Germline assignment: CDR1 MGHRA and CDR2 YSYEKL. This CDR3 contains 16 residues. Here the CDR3 DNA reads TGCGCCAGCAGCCTCTCGACAGACCGAACCACAGATACGCAGTATTTT. Translated: CASSLSTDRTTDTQYF.

The rearrangement uses TRBV27 and TRBJ2-7; tentative D call: TRBD1 (8 bases). There are 14 residues in the CDR3. Germline values: CDR1 MNHEY, CDR2 SMNVEV (reference sequence). V gave up 4 bases and J gave up 7 bases, with 17 bases separating them. The CDR3 DNA follows: TGTGCCAGCAGTTGGGGGGGACAGGAGAATGAGCAGTACTTC. Translating it yields CASSWGGQENEQYF.

The rearrangement links TRBV10-3 to TRBJ2-2; 9 nucleotides agree with TRBD1. CDR3 size: 17 residues. The V segment lost 3 bases and the J segment 3 bases; nucleotides outside the gene matches: 8. Germline lookup yields CDR1 ENHRY and CDR2 SYGVKD. CDR3 DNA: TGTGCCATCAGTGACTACGGACAGGGGTCGCACACCGGGGAGCTGTTTTTT. As protein: CAISDYGQGSHTGELFF.

This sequence joins TRBV13 and TRBJ1-2; weak D call: TRBD1 (5 bases). In germline, CDR1 is PRHDT, CDR2 FYEKMQ (reference sequence). The CDR3 sequence is 14 residues long. V was clipped by 3 bases and J by 3 bases, with 11 bases between them. As DNA, the CDR3 is TGTGCCAGCAGCTTCTTAGGGGAAGACTATGGCTACACCTTC. This translates into CASSFLGEDYGYTF.

This clone was seen a single time. The chain combines TRBV4-2 with TRBJ2-7; D remains ambiguous. The ends were cut back, 1 base at V and 2 bases at J, with 0 bases in the middle. Germline values: CDR1 LGHNA, CDR2 YNFKEQ. The CDR3 loop spans 11 amino acids. The CDR3 coding sequence is TGTGCCAGCAGCCAAGCCTACGAGCAGTACTTC. Its protein is CASSQAYEQYF.

The chain uses TRBV29-1 and TRBJ2-3, with D tentatively TRBD1 or TRBD2 (5 bases each). There are 13 residues in the CDR3. Trimming shortened V by 4 bases and J by 4 bases, and 12 bases separated the two germline ends. In germline, CDR1 is SQVTM, CDR2 ANQGSEA. The CDR3 DNA follows: TGCAGCGTTGCGAGGGTGGGGGCAGATACGCAGTATTTT. This translates into CSVARVGADTQYF.

V usage is TRBV4-1 and J usage is TRBJ1-2; weak D call: TRBD1 (5 bases). CDR1 MGHRA and CDR2 YSYEKL come from the germline V gene. Trimming removed 1 base at V and 4 bases at J, with 13 bases between. The CDR3 runs to 15 residues. The DNA of the CDR3 is TGCGCCAGCAGCCAAGGGGTGGGGGAGGCCTATGGCTACACCTTC. Its translation is CASSQGVGEAYGYTF.

The chain employs TRBV9 and TRBJ2-1; tentative D call: TRBD2 (5 bases). Trimming cost V 2 bases and J 7 bases, with 13 bases left between them. This CDR3 comprises 14 residues. From germline, CDR1 is SGDLS and CDR2 YYNGEE. This CDR3 reads CASSVRVGRNEQFF. For the CDR3, the DNA is TGTGCCAGCAGCGTGAGGGTAGGAAGGAATGAGCAGTTCTTC. The full variable domain, rest sourced from reference TRBV9 and TRBJ2-1, is DSGVTQTPKHLITATGQRVTLRCSPRSGDLSVYWYQQSLDQGLQFLIQYYNGEERAKGNILERFSAQQFPDLHSELNLSSLELGDSALYFCASSVRVGRNEQFFGPGTRLTVL.

This chain connects TRBV29-1 to TRBJ1-5; D may be TRBD1 (6 bases). V was pared by 4 bases and J by 3 bases, with 10 bases between. This CDR3 is built from 13 residues. Germline-derived CDR1 and CDR2 are SQVTM and ANQGSEA. This chain's CDR3 is CSVAQGPNQPQHF. CDR3 bases: TGCAGCGTTGCACAGGGCCCCAATCAGCCCCAGCATTTT.

This chain connects TRBV30 to TRBJ2-7, with D possibly matching TRBD1 (6 bases). Germline values: CDR1 GTSNPN, CDR2 SVGIG (reference sequence). CDR3 length equals 13 residues. Trimming left V 3 bases short and J 2 bases short, with 11 bases between. This CDR3 is CAWSRTATYEQYF. Written as DNA, the CDR3 is TGTGCCTGGAGCCGGACAGCTACCTACGAGCAGTACTTC.

V and J are TRBV29-1 and TRBJ1-1; D remains ambiguous. The CDR3 length is 13 residues. Per the germline V gene, CDR1 is SQVTM and CDR2 is ANQGSEA. V lost 7 bases, J lost 2 bases, and 14 bases lay in between. DNA of the CDR3: TGCAGCGCACAACCGAGGCTAAACACTGAAGCTTTCTTT. Its translation is CSAQPRLNTEAFF.

The chain carries TRBV12-5 and TRBJ1-1; 9 positions match TRBD1. The germline V gene has CDR1 LGHNT and CDR2 FRNRAP. With 1 base clipped from V and 4 bases from J, the junction kept 7 bases outside the gene matches. The CDR3 covers 16 residues. The CDR3 here is CASGLGSDRGSTEAFF. The DNA for the CDR3 is TGTGCTAGTGGTTTGGGTTCGGACAGGGGTAGCACTGAAGCTTTCTTT.

In DNA, the CDR3 is TGTGCCAGCAGTTTACGGACAGGGCAAACAGATACGCAGTATTTT. The encoded protein is CASSLRTGQTDTQYF. The chain links TRBV28 to TRBJ2-3; 8 bases are shared with TRBD1. V dropped 2 bases and J dropped 3; count of bases not matched to a gene: 4. This CDR3 region has 15 residues. Germline lookup yields CDR1 MDHEN and CDR2 SYDVKM.

This clone has a single count. The chain has TRBV25-1 and TRBJ1-2, with D perhaps matching TRBD1 (6 bases). In germline, CDR1 is MGHDK, CDR2 SYGVNS. The germline V and J ends were trimmed by 2 bases and 6 bases, with 13 bases remaining between them. The CDR3 has 14 residues. CDR3 bases: TGTGCCAGCAGTGAAGTGGACAGCTATAATGGCTACACCTTC. Translated: CASSEVDSYNGYTF.